The 27 T cell receptor beta chains in this list originate from one sample, sequenced in a study of blood T cell repertoires in COVID-19. The table came from immunoSEQ multiplex PCR; TCRdb's copy has only in-frame clones and leaves some out. The sample contains under 100,000 clones, about nine tenths of which appear only once. Sequenced material: peripheral blood. Receptor source: a man aged 45-65 years with acute or convalescent COVID-19.

This rearrangement joins TRBV5-1 to TRBJ1-6; possibly TRBD1 for D (6 bases). CDR3 length: 17 amino acids. The germline CDR1 and CDR2 sequences are SGHRS and YFSETQ. With 4 bases removed from V and 0 bases from J, the gap between germline ends came to 14 bases. The CDR3 nucleotides read TGCGCCAGCAGCACCGGACAGCAAAGCTCCTATAATTCACCCCTCCACTTT. This translates into CASSTGQQSSYNSPLHF.

The chain recombines TRBV5-1 with TRBJ1-4; 9 bases line up with TRBD1. Unmatched junction bases numbered 8, after V lost 4 bases and J lost 4 bases. There are 16 residues in the CDR3. Germline CDR1 is SGHRS and CDR2 is YFSETQ. The CDR3 DNA sequence: TGCGCCAGCAGCCGGGGAGACAGGGGGGATAATGAAAAACTGTTTTTT. This translates into CASSRGDRGDNEKLFF.

This clone is a singleton in its sample. The V and J genes are TRBV11-2 and TRBJ2-1; 11 nucleotides match TRBD2. CDR3 length: 17 residues. The trim removed 4 bases at V and 0 bases at J, leaving 5 bases unmatched. CDR1 and CDR2 from the germline V gene are SGHAT and FQNNGV. Here the CDR3 DNA reads TGTGCCAGCAGCTACATAGCGGGAGGGCGCTCCTACAATGAGCAGTTCTTC. Amino acids: CASSYIAGGRSYNEQFF.

This clone has a single count. The rearrangement joins TRBV30 to TRBJ2-7; 13 bases map to TRBD2. Germline values: CDR1 GTSNPN, CDR2 SVGIG (reference sequence). This CDR3 is 16 amino acids long. The ends lost 3 bases at V and 4 bases at J; junction bases unmatched: 9. The CDR3 coding sequence is TGTGCCTGGAGCGAACAGGGACTAGCGGGAAGATACGAGCAGTACTTC. It encodes CAWSEQGLAGRYEQYF.

The V call is TRBV30, the J call TRBJ1-2; no definite D call. V shed 5 bases and J shed 4 bases, with 14 bases lying between them. This CDR3 has 13 amino acids. In germline, CDR1 is GTSNPN, CDR2 SVGIG (reference sequence). The DNA for the CDR3 is TGTGCCTGGGGGGAGGTTCAGACCTATGGCTACACCTTC. It is translated as CAWGEVQTYGYTF.

The chain couples TRBV27 to TRBJ2-7, with 7 bases aligning to TRBD2. From germline, CDR1 is MNHEY and CDR2 SMNVEV (reference sequence). The CDR3 length is 17 residues. With V trimmed by 6 bases and J by 3 bases, 17 bases remained unmatched. The CDR3 bases are TGTGCCAGCAGCCTTTCTTCCCCGGGGGGAGGGAACTACGAGCAGTACTTC. This translates into CASSLSSPGGGNYEQYF.

The chain's CDR3 is CASSLDGQVGTEAFF. DNA for the CDR3: TGCGCCAGCAGCTTGGACGGACAGGTGGGCACTGAAGCTTTCTTT. The chain employs TRBV5-1 and TRBJ1-1; 7 bases are a match to TRBD1. The CDR3 is 15 residues long. After removal of 0 bases from V and 4 bases from J, the junction contained 6 bases not matched to a gene. CDR1 and CDR2 (germline): SGHRS, YFSETQ.

This clone showed up just once. The chain carries TRBV19 and TRBJ1-1; 9 nucleotides align to TRBD1. CDR3 length equals 14 residues. The germline V gene encodes CDR1 LNHDA and CDR2 SQIVND (reference sequence). Trimming removed 4 bases from V and 5 bases from J; junction bases left unmatched: 5. CDR3 region: CASSTGTGWTEAFF. CDR3 nucleotide sequence: TGTGCCAGTAGTACCGGGACAGGGTGGACTGAAGCTTTCTTT.

The J gene is TRBJ1-1, the V gene TRBV11-2, with a tentative D call TRBD1 (6 bases). CDR1 is SGHAT and CDR2 is FQNNGV in the germline V gene. This CDR3 contains 12 residues. Trimming removed 1 base from V and 11 bases from J, with 11 bases in between. The CDR3, as DNA: TGTGCCAGCAGCTTAGGAACAGGGTCGGCTTTCTTT. Its translation: CASSLGTGSAFF.

The V gene is TRBV19, the J gene TRBJ2-7; 12 nucleotides agree with TRBD1. This CDR3 has 17 residues. V shed 6 bases, J shed 6 bases, and the junction held 15 bases outside the gene matches. Germline CDR1 reads LNHDA; CDR2 reads SQIVND (reference sequence). In nucleotides, the CDR3 is TGTGCCAGTAGGTCCGGGACAGGGGGCAGAGCGGGAGGCGAGCAGTACTTC. Protein: CASRSGTGGRAGGEQYF.

The chain couples TRBV7-2 to TRBJ2-5; TRBD2 matches at 7 bases. V dropped 8 bases and J dropped 9; count of bases not matched to a gene: 21. The CDR3 contains 16 residues. Germline V gene lookup returns CDR1 SGHTA and CDR2 FQGNSA. This CDR3 is CASASYSSGTPQAQYF. DNA of the CDR3: TGTGCCAGCGCCTCATATTCTAGCGGCACCCCTCAGGCCCAGTACTTC.

The V call is TRBV10-3, the J call TRBJ1-5; 8 nucleotides match TRBD1. The CDR3 is 14 residues long. Looked up from germline, CDR1 is ENHRY and CDR2 is SYGVKD. Losses at the gene ends were 4 bases for V and 4 bases for J; bases not matched to a gene: 3. DNA of the CDR3: TGTGCCATCAGTGTTGACAGGGGAAATCAGCCCCAGCATTTT. Encoded protein: CAISVDRGNQPQHF.

This chain uses TRBV5-4 with TRBJ2-5; D may be TRBD1 (6 bases). The CDR3 extends over 14 amino acids. The germline CDR1 and CDR2 sequences are SGHNT and YYREEE (reference sequence). The V end was cut by 4 bases, the J end by 3 bases, with 13 bases between. The CDR3 spells CASSTRDNEETQYF. DNA of the CDR3: TGTGCCAGCAGCACCCGGGACAACGAAGAGACCCAGTACTTC. The variable domain in full, with the rest retrieved from reference TRBV5-4 and TRBJ2-5, is ETGVTQSPTHLIKTRGQQVTLRCSSQSGHNTVSWYQQALGQGPQFIFQYYREEENGRGNFPPRFSGLQFPNYSSELNVNALELDDSALYLCASSTRDNEETQYFGPGTRLLVL.

The gene calls are TRBV27 and TRBJ2-2, with 14 bases aligning to TRBD2. The CDR3 consists of 20 residues. The J segment lost 8 bases and the V segment lost 5 bases, leaving 19 bases of the junction unmatched. Germline V gives CDR1 MNHEY, CDR2 SMNVEV (reference sequence). In nucleotides, the CDR3 is TGTGCCAGCAGTGCGTCCGGGACTAGCGGGAGTGGTCGGTTTTGGGGGGAGCTGTTTTTT. Encoded protein: CASSASGTSGSGRFWGELFF.

This chain uses TRBV7-6 with TRBJ2-2, with D perhaps TRBD2 (5 bases). Between the trimmed V and J ends, which lost 5 bases and 1 base, there was a span of 17 bases. The CDR3 sequence is 17 residues long. Looked up from germline, CDR1 is SGHVS and CDR2 is FNYEAQ. CDR3 in amino acids: CASSPLPRARNTGELFF. Written as DNA, the CDR3 is TGTGCCAGCAGCCCCCTCCCGAGGGCGAGGAACACCGGGGAGCTGTTTTTT.

The genes are TRBV5-6 and TRBJ1-1; 7 nucleotides align to TRBD1. The germline V gene has CDR1 SGHDT and CDR2 YYEEEE. The CDR3 runs 13 residues. V lost 4 bases and J lost 5; bases outside the gene matches: 5. CDR3 residues: CASSPFRGTEAFF. CDR3 in DNA: TGTGCCAGCAGCCCCTTCAGGGGGACTGAAGCTTTCTTT.

V gene TRBV14 combines with J gene TRBJ2-2; tentatively, D is TRBD1 (6 bases). This CDR3 has 16 amino acids. With 3 bases removed from V and 4 bases from J, the gap between germline ends came to 15 bases. Germline V CDR1 and CDR2: SGHDN, FVKESK. The CDR3 region has the DNA TGTGCCAGCAGCCACGCCGGGACAATCGGCACCGGGGAGCTGTTTTTT. It is translated as CASSHAGTIGTGELFF.

The chain joins TRBV5-1 to TRBJ2-2; D remains ambiguous. V lost 2 bases to trimming and J lost 8 bases, with 19 bases between them. The CDR3 spans 16 residues. Germline CDR1 reads SGHRS; CDR2 reads YFSETQ. The CDR3 protein is CASSFVSSHVTGELFF. The CDR3 region has the DNA TGCGCCAGCAGCTTCGTAAGTTCCCACGTGACAGGGGAGCTGTTTTTT.

The V and J genes are TRBV4-1 and TRBJ2-3, with 9 nucleotides matching TRBD1. Germline CDR1 reads MGHRA; CDR2 reads YSYEKL. Germline trimming cut 3 bases from V and 4 bases from J; bases unmatched to any gene: 20. CDR3 length: 20 amino acids. The CDR3: CASSQSYRGQRVGVADTQYF. DNA for the CDR3: TGCGCCAGCAGCCAGTCATACAGGGGGCAAAGGGTTGGTGTTGCAGATACGCAGTATTTT.

The gene calls are TRBV9 and TRBJ1-1, with D possibly TRBD1 on 5 matching bases. This CDR3 spans 16 amino acids. The V and J ends lost 0 bases and 1 base respectively, with 13 bases between them. Germline CDR1 and CDR2: SGDLS and YYNGEE. CDR3 amino acids: CASSVVPQGGNTEAFF. CDR3 DNA: TGTGCCAGCAGCGTAGTCCCCCAGGGAGGGAACACTGAAGCTTTCTTT. Looking up the rest from reference TRBV9 and TRBJ1-1 gives the full variable domain: DSGVTQTPKHLITATGQRVTLRCSPRSGDLSVYWYQQSLDQGLQFLIQYYNGEERAKGNILERFSAQQFPDLHSELNLSSLELGDSALYFCASSVVPQGGNTEAFFGQGTRLTVV.

V gene TRBV29-1 combines with J gene TRBJ2-5; 8 nucleotides agree with TRBD2. The CDR3 is 14 residues long. V lost 7 bases, J lost 5 bases, and 12 bases stayed unmatched. In germline, CDR1 is SQVTM, CDR2 ANQGSEA. DNA for the CDR3: TGCAGCGGAAACCTGCGGGGGGTGCTGGAGACCCAGTACTTC. Protein sequence: CSGNLRGVLETQYF.

The gene calls are TRBV6-5 and TRBJ2-4, with TRBD1 matching over 10 bases. This CDR3 region has 15 residues. Trimming at V came to 5 bases and at J to 5 bases, leaving 6 bases not matched to a gene. Germline-derived CDR1 and CDR2 are MNHEY and SVGAGI. Written as DNA, the CDR3 is TGTGCCAGCAGTAAGGGTGGACAGGGGGAAAACATTCAGTACTTC. This sequence encodes CASSKGGQGENIQYF.

The genes are TRBV19 and TRBJ1-5; D is ambiguous. The CDR3 covers 13 residues. V gave up 6 bases and J gave up 6 bases, with 12 bases separating them. Germline assignment: CDR1 LNHDA and CDR2 SQIVND (reference sequence). The CDR3 nucleotides read TGTGCCAGTAGGGAGACCGAAATTCAGCCCCAGCATTTT. Translated, it gives CASRETEIQPQHF.

The chain links TRBV10-3 to TRBJ2-1; TRBD2 matches at 9 bases. This CDR3 spans 15 amino acids. Germline assignment: CDR1 ENHRY and CDR2 SYGVKD. V dropped 6 bases and J dropped 7; count of bases not matched to a gene: 10. CDR3 bases: TGTGCCATCAGCGCTTTTAGCGGGAGTGGGAATGAGCAGTTCTTC. Residues: CAISAFSGSGNEQFF.

In the case of this clone: The sample contains more than one DNA sequence encoding this CDR3. The chain is built from TRBV4-1 and TRBJ2-5; D might be TRBD1 (6 bases). The CDR3 totals 14 residues. In germline, CDR1 is MGHRA, CDR2 YSYEKL. Trimming pared 2 bases from V and 5 bases from J, leaving 12 bases between. The CDR3 is CASSQKGVSETQYF. CDR3 DNA: TGCGCCAGCAGCCAAAAGGGGGTTTCCGAGACCCAGTACTTC.

The CDR3 loop is CASTHRGQGFISNQPQHF. As DNA, the CDR3 is TGTGCCAGTACCCACAGGGGGCAGGGGTTTATTAGCAATCAGCCCCAGCATTTT. The V call is TRBV19, the J call TRBJ1-5, with 9 bases that match TRBD1. The CDR3 sequence is 18 residues long. From germline, CDR1 is LNHDA and CDR2 SQIVND (reference sequence). V was clipped by 7 bases and J by 0 bases; unmatched bases: 13.

The chain combines TRBV9 with TRBJ1-5, with D perhaps TRBD1 (5 bases). V lost 0 bases, J lost 1 base, and 8 bases lay in between. CDR3 size: 15 residues. Germline loops: CDR1 SGDLS, CDR2 YYNGEE. CDR3 DNA sequence: TGTGCCAGCAGCGTAGGTACAGGCAGCAATCAGCCCCAGCATTTT. It encodes CASSVGTGSNQPQHF.